The 21 T cell receptor beta chains listed next were all sequenced from one sample in a study of blood T cell repertoires in COVID-19. Profiled with immunoSEQ multiplex PCR; TCRdb holds only in-frame clones, not every one. The repertoire has about 62,000 clones, roughly 72% of them found once; the top ten carry 5% to 7%. The sequenced sample consisted of peripheral blood. Receptors were obtained from a woman in her 50s with active or convalescent COVID-19.

This chain joins TRBV18 and TRBJ1-2, with TRBD1 as a possible D gene (6 bases). This CDR3 comprises 15 residues. CDR1 KGHSH and CDR2 LQKENI come from the germline V gene. Trimming left V 2 bases short and J 3 bases short, with 13 bases between. CDR3: CASSPGSEGDYGYTF. The CDR3 nucleotides are TGTGCCAGCTCACCAGGGAGTGAGGGGGACTATGGCTACACCTTC.

The V and J genes are TRBV24-1 and TRBJ2-3; TRBD1 aligns across 12 bases. Germline CDR1 reads KGHDR; CDR2 reads SFDVKD. Trimming took 3 bases from V and 0 from J; bases not matched to a gene: 6. The CDR3 spans 18 residues. CDR3 amino acids: CATSDARDRGQSTDTQYF. CDR3 in DNA: TGTGCCACCAGTGATGCCCGGGACAGGGGGCAGAGCACAGATACGCAGTATTTT.

The genes are TRBV10-1 and TRBJ2-7; 9 bases align to TRBD1. The V gene's germline CDR1 is WNHNN and CDR2 SYGVQD (reference sequence). The CDR3 covers 14 residues. V lost 6 bases to trimming and J lost 2 bases; unmatched junction nucleotides: 5. CDR3 loop: CASRAGQGPYEQYF. The CDR3 region has the DNA TGCGCCAGCAGGGCGGGACAGGGTCCCTACGAGCAGTACTTC.

In its sample, this clone was seen once. The J gene is TRBJ2-3, the V gene TRBV24-1; tentative D call: TRBD2 (5 bases). This CDR3 has 15 amino acids. In germline, CDR1 is KGHDR, CDR2 SFDVKD. Between the trimmed V and J ends, which lost 4 bases and 3 bases, there was a span of 13 bases. The CDR3 spells CATSDNGIRTDTQYF. In DNA form, the CDR3 reads TGTGCCACCAGTGACAACGGGATTCGAACAGATACGCAGTATTTT.

The chain recombines TRBV28 with TRBJ1-5; 7 positions match TRBD1. Germline V gives CDR1 MDHEN, CDR2 SYDVKM. CDR3 size: 14 residues. V shed 3 bases, J shed 5 bases, and the junction held 4 bases outside the gene matches. This CDR3 reads CASSLTGPDQPQHF. CDR3 DNA sequence: TGTGCCAGCAGTTTGACAGGGCCGGATCAGCCCCAGCATTTT.

J is TRBJ1-1 and V is TRBV5-1, with TRBD1 matching over 7 bases. The CDR3 runs 13 residues. V shed 9 bases and J 8 bases; nucleotides not matched to a gene: 13. Germline V gives CDR1 SGHRS, CDR2 YFSETQ. CDR3 in DNA: TGCGCCACCAAGGAATGGGACAGAGCCGAAGCTTTCTTT. Residues: CATKEWDRAEAFF.

V is TRBV6-5 and J is TRBJ1-1; tentative D call: TRBD1 (5 bases). Germline V gives CDR1 MNHEY, CDR2 SVGAGI. V was trimmed by 0 bases and J by 0 bases, leaving 8 bases between them. This CDR3 spans 15 amino acids. CDR3 nucleotides: TGTGCCAGCAGTTACTCGACAGACCTGAACACTGAAGCTTTCTTT. Protein sequence: CASSYSTDLNTEAFF.

The gene calls are TRBV11-1 and TRBJ2-7; 7 bases are shared with TRBD2. The CDR3 totals 14 residues. Germline-derived CDR1 and CDR2 are SGHAT and FQDESV (reference sequence). The ends lost 5 bases at V and 0 bases at J; junction bases unmatched: 4. The CDR3 here is CASSLGGSSYEQYF. Here the CDR3 DNA reads TGTGCCAGCAGCCTGGGCGGGAGCTCCTACGAGCAGTACTTC.

This clone was detected once. The CDR3 loop is CAISENPGQVETQYF. Written as DNA, the CDR3 is TGTGCCATCAGTGAAAATCCGGGACAAGTAGAGACCCAGTACTTC. The chain links TRBV10-3 to TRBJ2-5; D might be TRBD1 (6 bases). The CDR3 sequence is 15 residues long. Germline CDR1 reads ENHRY; CDR2 reads SYGVKD. Trimming removed 3 bases from V and 4 bases from J, with 15 bases in between.

This CDR3 reads CASSSDRVPDTQYF. CDR3 bases: TGCGCCAGCAGCTCCGACAGGGTGCCAGATACGCAGTATTTT. The rearrangement uses TRBV5-1 and TRBJ2-3; 7 positions agree with TRBD1. This CDR3 spans 14 amino acids. The germline gives CDR1 SGHRS, CDR2 YFSETQ. After removal of 3 bases from V and 4 bases from J, the junction contained 5 bases not matched to a gene.

The chain uses TRBV4-2 and TRBJ1-2; perhaps TRBD1 as D (6 bases). The ends were cut back, 0 bases at V and 8 bases at J, with 10 bases in the middle. Germline CDR1 and CDR2: LGHNA and YNFKEQ. The CDR3 is made up of 13 amino acids. CDR3 DNA: TGTGCCAGCAGCCAAGAGACAGGTGGCGGCTACACCTTC. Amino acid sequence: CASSQETGGGYTF.

V gene TRBV5-6 combines with J gene TRBJ2-2; a possible D gene is TRBD1 (5 bases). Germline CDR1 is SGHDT and CDR2 is YYEEEE. V lost 0 bases and J 8 bases, leaving 11 bases between the germline ends. This CDR3 contains 14 residues. CDR3 residues: CASSLAGSLGELFF. The DNA of the CDR3 is TGTGCCAGCAGCTTGGCAGGGTCATTGGGGGAGCTGTTTTTT.

This clone turned up a few times. V is TRBV4-2 and J is TRBJ2-1; D perhaps matches TRBD1 (6 bases). CDR1 is LGHNA and CDR2 is YNFKEQ in the germline V gene. Trimming cost V 0 bases and J 7 bases, with 13 bases left between them. This CDR3 is 15 amino acids long. The CDR3 spells CASSQDMGAGNEQFF. DNA for the CDR3: TGTGCCAGCAGCCAAGATATGGGGGCGGGTAATGAGCAGTTCTTC.

V is TRBV3-1 (or the pseudogene TRBV3-2) and J is TRBJ2-1; possible D gene TRBD1, 7 bases. The CDR3 runs 15 residues. V was shortened by 3 bases and J by 4 bases, with 13 bases between the two germline ends. The germline V gene encodes CDR1 LGHDT and CDR2 YNNKEL (reference sequence). The CDR3 coding sequence is TGTGCCAGCAGCCACAGGGGGGATTGGTACAATGAGCAGTTCTTC. This gives the protein CASSHRGDWYNEQFF.

V and J are TRBV24-1 and TRBJ2-5; D not certain. Germline CDR1 is KGHDR and CDR2 is SFDVKD. This CDR3 is built from 14 residues. V was pared by 5 bases and J by 5 bases, with 14 bases between. CDR3 sequence (DNA): TGTGCCACCAGTGTGGGCCGATCCAGGGAGACCCAGTACTTC. This gives the protein CATSVGRSRETQYF.

CDR3 protein: CAISEETGGGGYTF. In DNA, the CDR3 is TGTGCCATCAGTGAAGAGACAGGGGGAGGTGGCTACACCTTC. This chain joins TRBV10-3 and TRBJ1-2; 9 bases line up with TRBD1. The trim removed 3 bases at V and 7 bases at J, leaving 6 bases unmatched. Germline CDR1 is ENHRY and CDR2 is SYGVKD. The CDR3 has 14 residues.

The rearrangement links TRBV5-5 to TRBJ1-5; 9 positions match TRBD1. This CDR3 comprises 15 residues. After removal of 2 bases from V and 6 bases from J, the junction contained 6 bases not matched to a gene. CDR1 and CDR2 from the germline V gene are SGHKS and YYEKEE (reference sequence). The CDR3 DNA sequence: TGTGCCAGCAGCTTTGGACAGGGGACCGGTCAGCCCCAGCATTTT. Translating gives CASSFGQGTGQPQHF.

The chain employs TRBV10-3 and TRBJ1-1; 8 bases line up with TRBD1. The CDR3 contains 15 residues. With V trimmed by 5 bases and J by 4 bases, 9 bases remained unmatched. Germline V gives CDR1 ENHRY, CDR2 SYGVKD. DNA of the CDR3: TGTGCCATCAGTCCTAACAACAGGGGGGGCACTGAAGCTTTCTTT. It specifies CAISPNNRGGTEAFF.

The CDR3 reads CASTPHRDGANVLTF. The CDR3 DNA sequence: TGTGCCAGCACCCCTCACAGGGACGGGGCCAACGTCCTGACTTTC. The chain couples TRBV27 to TRBJ2-6, with D possibly TRBD1 on 6 matching bases. V was pared by 7 bases and J by 4 bases, with 14 bases between. The V gene's germline CDR1 is MNHEY and CDR2 SMNVEV (reference sequence). This CDR3 is 15 amino acids long.

V and J are TRBV6-5 and TRBJ1-2; D gene ambiguous. Deletions cut 4 bases from V and 0 bases from J, with 6 bases between. CDR1 is MNHEY, CDR2 SVGAGI, per germline. The CDR3 extends over 13 amino acids. The chain's CDR3 is CASSSAANYGYTF. The CDR3 coding sequence is TGTGCCAGCAGTTCCGCAGCTAACTATGGCTACACCTTC.

The chain employs TRBV18 and TRBJ1-4; D uncertain. Germline V gene lookup returns CDR1 KGHSH and CDR2 LQKENI. The ends were cut back, 0 bases at V and 7 bases at J, with 15 bases in the middle. The CDR3 is made up of 16 amino acids. CDR3: CASSPPKGGWVEKLFF. CDR3 nucleotides: TGTGCCAGCTCACCACCCAAGGGCGGGTGGGTTGAAAAACTGTTTTTT.